The 10 T cell receptor beta chains in this list originate from one sample, sequenced in a study of vaccination and CD4 T cells after COVID-19. Treatment specified: approximately nine-day PBMC culture with coronavirus spike peptide pools or control peptides (ViraFEST assay). With the Oncomine TCR Beta short-read assay, DNA from cultured CD4+ T cells was sequenced. TCRdb used MiXCR to reprocess the PCR reads, holding one entry per CDR3 protein. The profile covers over 20,000 distinct CDR3 sequences, with 54% appearing a single time and around 5.9% taken by the ten largest. Their recognized antigens are unknown. Sequenced material: CD4+ T cells from blood, cultured in vitro. Receptors were obtained from a human donor who had recovered from COVID-19.

J is TRBJ2-1 and V is TRBV7-6; 7 bases agree with TRBD2. In germline, CDR1 is SGHVS, CDR2 FNYEAQ. The V segment lost 6 bases and the J segment 1 base; nucleotides outside the gene matches: 9. This CDR3 has 16 amino acids. The CDR3, as DNA: TGTGCCAGCAGACCAGCGGGACGGGTTTCCTACAATGAGCAGTTCTTC. It specifies CASRPAGRVSYNEQFF.

The J gene is TRBJ2-3, the V gene TRBV5-1, with 14 nucleotides matching TRBD2. The CDR3 runs 17 residues. Looked up from germline, CDR1 is SGHRS and CDR2 is YFSETQ. V lost 4 bases to trimming and J lost 2 bases; unmatched junction nucleotides: 6. CDR3: CASSGTSGSQATDTQYF. The CDR3 DNA follows: TGCGCCAGCAGCGGGACTAGCGGGAGTCAGGCCACAGATACGCAGTATTTT.

The chain employs TRBV30 and TRBJ1-2; D gene unclear. Germline CDR1 and CDR2: GTSNPN and SVGIG (reference sequence). The CDR3 contains 12 residues. With 3 bases removed from V and 8 bases from J, the gap between germline ends came to 13 bases. The CDR3 sequence is CAWRSPGRGYTF. DNA of the CDR3: TGTGCCTGGAGGTCTCCGGGGAGAGGCTACACCTTC.

The V and J genes are TRBV6-2 or TRBV6-3 and TRBJ1-2; D remains unclear. The CDR3 totals 13 residues. CDR1 is MNHEY, CDR2 SVGEGT, per germline. Between the trimmed V and J ends, which lost 6 bases and 5 bases, there was a span of 13 bases. The CDR3 protein is CASSNGPSYGYTF. In nucleotides, the CDR3 is TGTGCCAGCAGCAATGGGCCGTCATATGGCTACACCTTC.

There are a few counts of this clonotype. The chain joins TRBV20-1 to TRBJ2-3; TRBD2 aligns across 14 bases. The CDR3 contains 17 residues. Per the germline V gene, CDR1 is DFQATT and CDR2 is SNEGSKA (reference sequence). V was clipped by 0 bases and J by 4 bases; unmatched bases: 6. The CDR3, as DNA: TGCAGTGCTAGAGACCCTAGACTAGCGGGAGGGGCAGATACGCAGTATTTT. Translating gives CSARDPRLAGGADTQYF.

The V gene is TRBV6-4, the J gene TRBJ2-1; D possibly corresponds to TRBD2 (5 bases). This CDR3 is 14 amino acids long. Germline loops: CDR1 MRHNA, CDR2 SNTAGT. V gave up 6 bases and J gave up 4 bases, with 13 bases separating them. The CDR3 protein is CASSDGGPYNEQFF. The DNA of the CDR3 is TGTGCCAGCAGCGACGGCGGGCCTTACAATGAGCAGTTCTTC.

The chain is built from TRBV7-2 and TRBJ2-1, with 7 bases aligning to TRBD2. This CDR3 spans 14 amino acids. V lost 4 bases to trimming and J lost 7 bases; unmatched junction nucleotides: 7. Germline values: CDR1 SGHTA, CDR2 FQGNSA. CDR3 sequence: CASSSRTRTNEQFF. CDR3 in DNA: TGTGCCAGCAGCTCCCGGACTAGAACGAATGAGCAGTTCTTC.

The CDR3 DNA reads TGTGCCAGCAGTGAAGCGCGTGGACAGGTTGGTCAGCCCCAGCATTTT. Amino acids: CASSEARGQVGQPQHF. V is TRBV2 and J is TRBJ1-5; 7 bases are a match to TRBD1. Per germline, CDR1 SNHLY and CDR2 FYNNEI. Germline trimming cut 0 bases from V and 6 bases from J; bases unmatched to any gene: 8. CDR3 length equals 16 residues.

V is TRBV30 and J is TRBJ1-5; D is unclear. Trimming shortened V by 0 bases and J by 6 bases, and 9 bases separated the two germline ends. In germline, CDR1 is GTSNPN, CDR2 SVGIG (reference sequence). The CDR3 consists of 13 residues. CDR3 residues: CAWSVGGVQPQHF. CDR3 coding DNA: TGTGCCTGGAGTGTAGGAGGTGTTCAGCCCCAGCATTTT.

The CDR3 sequence is CATHMTGRESNQPQHF. In nucleotides, the CDR3 is TGTGCCACCCACATGACAGGGCGGGAGAGCAATCAGCCCCAGCATTTT. The chain joins TRBV19 to TRBJ1-5, with TRBD1 matching over 7 bases. The CDR3 is 16 amino acids. Germline loops: CDR1 LNHDA, CDR2 SQIVND (reference sequence). J was trimmed by 1 base and V by 10 bases; bases with no gene match: 13.